This paragraph reports one TCR beta chain. Germline V gives CDR1 SGHDT, CDR2 YYEEEE. The CDR3 spans 15 residues. Trimming took 4 bases from V and 6 from J; bases not matched to a gene: 8. Sequencing was performed with immunoSEQ multiplex PCR; in TCRdb, only in-frame clones are kept and a portion is missing. This table has about 77,000 clones, about 92% appearing once. It was second doses at about 4 or about 12 weeks that were pooled. The source of the sample is a study of T cell responses to AZD1222 COVID-19 vaccine. Sequencing was performed on peripheral blood, taken 28 days after the second AZD1222 dose. This sequence originates from an adult who received the AZD1222 COVID-19 vaccine. The chain links TRBV5-6 to TRBJ2-7; 12 bases align to TRBD1. This CDR3 reads CASSERGQGALEQYF. DNA for the CDR3: TGTGCCAGCAGCGAGAGGGGACAGGGGGCGCTCGAGCAGTACTTC.